These 27 T cell receptor beta chains came from one sample sequenced in a study of patients and donors after allogeneic stem cell transplantation. From the RT-PCR reads, TCRdb called clonotypes with MiXCR, one entry per CDR3 protein. Of about a million distinct CDR3 sequences in the sample, over 15% are singletons; the top ten hold 5.5% to 6.5%. Sequenced input: blood, either unsorted or a sorted T cell fraction (not recorded which). The receptors stem from a human donor who was either an allogeneic HSCT recipient or a stem cell or donor lymphocyte infusion donor (not recorded which). It is not recorded whose cells these are; they may come from a transplant donor.

A few counts support this clonotype. V is TRBV7-2 and J is TRBJ2-7; TRBD1 agrees at 7 bases. V gave up 1 base and J gave up 5 bases; unmatched junction bases: 5. CDR1 is SGHTA and CDR2 is FQGNSA in the germline V gene. The CDR3 sequence is 14 residues long. The CDR3 protein is CASSLVRTGHEQYF. The CDR3 DNA is TGTGCCAGCAGCTTAGTAAGGACAGGTCACGAGCAGTACTTC.

The table lists this clonotype with a few counts. CDR3 amino acids: CASSWTAGNTIYF. CDR3 in DNA: TGCGCCAGCAGCTGGACAGCCGGAAACACCATATATTTT. The gene calls are TRBV5-1 and TRBJ1-3; D may be TRBD1 (6 bases). Trimming pared 3 bases from V and 4 bases from J, leaving 8 bases between. CDR3 length equals 13 residues. Germline-derived CDR1 and CDR2 are SGHRS and YFSETQ.

The sample holds a few counts of this clonotype. The chain couples TRBV9 to TRBJ2-3; the match to TRBD2 covers 13 bases. This CDR3 has 16 residues. Germline values: CDR1 SGDLS, CDR2 YYNGEE. The V segment lost 2 bases and the J segment 4 bases; nucleotides outside the gene matches: 4. The CDR3 DNA is TGTGCCAGCAGCGTCCTGACTAGCGGGGGGTCAGATACGCAGTATTTT. Its protein product is CASSVLTSGGSDTQYF.

This clonotype was seen many times. The chain carries TRBV4-3 and TRBJ2-5, with 9 nucleotides matching TRBD1. Germline V gene data show CDR1 as LGHNA and CDR2 as YSLEER. V lost 0 bases to trimming and J lost 5 bases; unmatched junction nucleotides: 10. This CDR3 is 17 amino acids long. CDR3 DNA: TGCGCCAGCAGCCAAGAGATAGGGGACAGGGAGGGGGAGACCCAGTACTTC. Translation gives CASSQEIGDREGETQYF.

The chain links TRBV12-3 or TRBV12-4 to TRBJ2-1; unclear D gene. This CDR3 is 13 amino acids long. V lost 3 bases to trimming and J lost 4 bases, with 7 bases between them. In DNA, the CDR3 is TGTGCCAGCAGTTTCGTGATTTACAATGAGCAGTTCTTC. Translation gives CASSFVIYNEQFF.

In this sample, this clonotype turned up a few times. The chain carries TRBV27 and TRBJ2-5; 12 bases are a match to TRBD2. Germline trimming cut 5 bases from V and 5 bases from J; bases unmatched to any gene: 6. Germline-derived CDR1 and CDR2 are MNHEY and SMNVEV (reference sequence). This CDR3 spans 15 amino acids. CDR3 bases: TGTGCCAGCAGTGCTAGCGGGAGGGCCTTTGAGACCCAGTACTTC. It is translated as CASSASGRAFETQYF.

This chain uses TRBV7-9 with TRBJ2-7; 8 bases align to TRBD1. This CDR3 spans 15 amino acids. From germline, CDR1 is SEHNR and CDR2 FQNEAQ (reference sequence). Losses at the gene ends were 4 bases for V and 4 bases for J; bases not matched to a gene: 9. The CDR3 nucleotides are TGTGCCAGCAGCTCATACCGGGACAGGTCTTACGAGCAGTACTTC. Residues: CASSSYRDRSYEQYF. The whole variable domain, filled in from reference TRBV7-9 and TRBJ2-7, reads DTGVSQNPRHKITKRGQNVTFRCDPISEHNRLYWYRQTLGQGPEFLTYFQNEAQLEKSRLLSDRFSAERPKGSFSTLEIQRTEQGDSAMYLCASSSYRDRSYEQYFGPGTRLTVT.

This clonotype has just a few counts. The chain links TRBV27 to TRBJ2-3; TRBD2 aligns across 11 bases. V gave up 4 bases and J gave up 4 bases; unmatched junction bases: 7. Germline CDR1 reads MNHEY; CDR2 reads SMNVEV (reference sequence). The CDR3 totals 16 residues. CDR3 bases: TGTGCCAGCAGTTCTTGGCTAGCGGGAGGTCCAGATACGCAGTATTTT. Protein: CASSSWLAGGPDTQYF.

The V and J genes are TRBV6-5 and TRBJ2-2; possibly TRBD2 for D (7 bases). The V end lost 2 bases, the J end lost 5 bases, and 15 bases lay between the germline ends. Per germline, CDR1 MNHEY and CDR2 SVGAGI. This CDR3 spans 16 amino acids. The CDR3 sequence is CASSYGRGVRTGELFF. The CDR3 DNA sequence: TGTGCCAGCAGTTACGGGAGGGGGGTGAGGACCGGGGAGCTGTTTTTT.

This clonotype has only a few counts. The chain joins TRBV29-1 to TRBJ2-3, with TRBD2 matching 7 bases. CDR3 size: 14 residues. Looked up from germline, CDR1 is SQVTM and CDR2 is ANQGSEA. After removal of 7 bases from V and 0 bases from J, the junction contained 7 bases not matched to a gene. For the CDR3, the DNA is TGCAGCGCCGGGGGGTCCCCTAGCACAGATACGCAGTATTTT. Protein sequence: CSAGGSPSTDTQYF.

This clonotype came up a few times. The J gene is TRBJ2-1, the V gene TRBV20-1; unclear D gene. Germline V CDR1 and CDR2: DFQATT, SNEGSKA (reference sequence). The V end was cut by 3 bases, the J end by 1 base, with 10 bases between. This CDR3 region has 14 residues. CDR3 nucleotides: TGCAGTGCTAGGATGGTCGGATCCTACAATGAGCAGTTCTTC. Residues: CSARMVGSYNEQFF.

The V call is TRBV5-4, the J call TRBJ2-3, with D maybe TRBD1 (6 bases). The germline V gene has CDR1 SGHNT and CDR2 YYREEE (reference sequence). The CDR3 extends over 14 amino acids. Trimming stripped 1 base from V and 9 bases from J, with 15 bases between. CDR3 loop: CASSLWDAGETQYF. For the CDR3, the DNA is TGTGCCAGCAGCTTGTGGGATGCAGGGGAGACGCAGTATTTT.

This clonotype occurred many times. The genes are TRBV29-1 and TRBJ2-7; TRBD1 agrees at 8 bases. This CDR3 has 14 residues. V lost 5 bases to trimming and J lost 0 bases; unmatched junction nucleotides: 6. Germline CDR1 is SQVTM and CDR2 is ANQGSEA. CDR3: CSVIDRGSSYEQYF. As DNA, the CDR3 is TGCAGCGTTATAGACAGGGGCTCCTCCTACGAGCAGTACTTC.

This clonotype appeared many times. The chain links TRBV12-3 or TRBV12-4 to TRBJ2-2; 10 bases agree with TRBD2. V shed 3 bases and J 5 bases; nucleotides not matched to a gene: 3. The CDR3 loop spans 15 amino acids. The CDR3 reads CASSLDSGRTGELFF. The CDR3 DNA follows: TGTGCCAGCAGTTTGGATAGCGGGAGGACCGGGGAGCTGTTTTTT.

This clonotype was seen at least ten times. The rearrangement joins TRBV10-3 to TRBJ2-1, with D possibly being TRBD1 or TRBD2 (5 bases each). Per germline, CDR1 ENHRY and CDR2 SYGVKD. Trimming left V 6 bases short and J 5 bases short, with 8 bases between. This CDR3 has 12 residues. The CDR3 DNA sequence: TGTGCCATCAGGGGACCTGACAATGAGCAGTTCTTC. Translating it yields CAIRGPDNEQFF.

The rearrangement uses TRBV5-6 and TRBJ1-6, with 9 bases matching TRBD1. Germline CDR1 is SGHDT and CDR2 is YYEEEE. This CDR3 has 14 residues. With 4 bases clipped from V and 9 bases from J, the junction kept 5 bases outside the gene matches. The DNA for the CDR3 is TGTGCCAGCAGCGTGGGACAGGGTACTTCACCCCTCCACTTT. This encodes CASSVGQGTSPLHF.

The rearrangement joins TRBV3-1 to TRBJ2-5; a possible D gene is TRBD1 (6 bases). The CDR3 is 15 amino acids. The V gene lost 1 base and the J gene lost 2 bases, with 11 bases spanning the gap. CDR1 LGHDT and CDR2 YNNKEL come from the germline V gene (reference sequence). The CDR3 DNA is TGTGCCAGCAGCCAAGGAGGGGGTCCTCAAGAGACCCAGTACTTC. It is translated as CASSQGGGPQETQYF.

The gene calls are TRBV5-5 and TRBJ2-5; D is uncertain. CDR1 is SGHKS, CDR2 YYEKEE, per germline (reference sequence). V was cut by 0 bases and J by 5 bases, with 8 bases left in between. The length of the CDR3 is 13 residues. The CDR3 here is CASSLAVRETQYF. CDR3 DNA sequence: TGTGCCAGCAGCTTGGCAGTTCGGGAGACCCAGTACTTC. Based on the CDR3 plus reference TRBV5-5 and TRBJ2-5, the full variable domain is DAGVTQSPTHLIKTRGQQVTLRCSPISGHKSVSWYQQVLGQGPQFIFQYYEKEERGRGNFPDRFSARQFPNYSSELNVNALLLGDSALYLCASSLAVRETQYFGPGTRLLVL.

The chain has TRBV12-3 or TRBV12-4 and TRBJ2-5; the match to TRBD1 covers 7 bases. The CDR3 sequence is 14 residues long. After removal of 5 bases from V and 5 bases from J, the junction contained 8 bases not matched to a gene. Here the CDR3 DNA reads TGTGCCAGCAGTCCCAAAGGGGGCCTGGAGACCCAGTACTTC. Protein: CASSPKGGLETQYF.

The chain employs TRBV4-1 and TRBJ2-2, with 7 bases lining up with TRBD2. The J segment lost 5 bases and the V segment lost 2 bases, leaving 11 bases of the junction unmatched. This CDR3 contains 17 residues. Germline CDR1 MGHRA, CDR2 YSYEKL. The CDR3 protein is CASSQRKGEGLTGELFF. The CDR3 coding sequence is TGCGCCAGCAGCCAACGTAAAGGGGAGGGCCTGACCGGGGAGCTGTTTTTT.

The gene calls are TRBV5-1 and TRBJ2-2; D remains unclear. Trimming took off 0 bases at V and 0 bases at J, with 9 bases between the two ends. In germline, CDR1 is SGHRS, CDR2 YFSETQ. The CDR3 extends over 16 amino acids. CDR3: CASSLVPTANTGELFF. The CDR3 DNA follows: TGCGCCAGCAGCTTGGTTCCAACGGCGAACACCGGGGAGCTGTTTTTT.

The V gene is TRBV11-1, the J gene TRBJ2-1, with D perhaps matching TRBD1 (5 bases). Germline-derived CDR1 and CDR2 are SGHAT and FQDESV (reference sequence). The CDR3 totals 18 residues. Trimming pared 2 bases from V and 6 bases from J, leaving 23 bases between. The CDR3 here is CASSLKDGGRARSNEQFF. CDR3 in DNA: TGTGCCAGCAGCTTAAAAGACGGTGGCAGGGCCCGCAGCAATGAGCAGTTCTTC.

This clonotype was observed a few times. Germline is not matched at one junction end, which may reflect a read error. The V gene is TRBV6-2 or TRBV6-3, the J gene TRBJ1-1; TRBD1 is a possible D gene (6 bases). The CDR3 covers 13 residues. CDR1 and CDR2 (germline): MNHEY, SVGEGT. The CDR3 nucleotides read TGTGCCAGCAGTGACTCAGGGGTGCGTAAAGCTTTCTTT. Translating it yields CASSDSGVRKAFF.

This clonotype occurred a few times. V and J are TRBV5-4 and TRBJ1-1; 7 positions agree with TRBD1. With 3 bases clipped from V and 1 base from J, the junction kept 9 bases outside the gene matches. Germline CDR1 SGHNT, CDR2 YYREEE (reference sequence). The CDR3 covers 16 residues. The chain's CDR3 is CASSSPPGQKNTEAFF. The DNA for the CDR3 is TGTGCCAGCAGCTCCCCTCCGGGACAGAAGAACACTGAAGCTTTCTTT.

This clonotype appeared many times. The chain employs TRBV7-9 and TRBJ1-1; maybe TRBD1 (6 bases). The CDR3 runs 14 residues. Germline V gene data show CDR1 as SEHNR and CDR2 as FQNEAQ (reference sequence). The V gene lost 5 bases and the J gene lost 1 base, with 11 bases spanning the gap. CDR3 sequence (DNA): TGTGCCAGCAGCCGGGGGGGCGGGAACACTGAAGCTTTCTTT. It translates to CASSRGGGNTEAFF.

This chain links TRBV4-2 with TRBJ2-5; D remains ambiguous. Trimming removed 0 bases from V and 0 bases from J, with 8 bases in between. Germline loops: CDR1 LGHNA, CDR2 YNFKEQ. The CDR3 sequence is 15 residues long. The CDR3 loop is CASSQEVRHQETQYF. The CDR3 DNA sequence: TGTGCCAGCAGCCAAGAAGTACGACACCAAGAGACCCAGTACTTC.

The chain recombines TRBV20-1 with TRBJ2-7; D is uncertain. CDR1 and CDR2 from the germline V gene are DFQATT and SNEGSKA (reference sequence). This CDR3 comprises 11 residues. V was cut by 7 bases and J by 1 base, with 8 bases left in between. The CDR3 bases are TGCAGTGTAGGTAAATCCTACGAGCAGTACTTC. Residues: CSVGKSYEQYF.